This entry lists 19 T cell receptor beta chains sequenced from one sample in a study of blood T cells in healthy people across ages. The second PCR ran about 6 to 12 cycles with a sample-barcoded 5' primer and J-beta primers. MiXCR, run by TCRdb on the 5' RACE reads, gives a single entry per CDR3 protein. The table has 750,000 to 1,000,000 distinct CDR3 sequences, around 29% seen once; the top ten hold more than 8.5%. The sample was also linked to a second study, of T cells of mothers and their children.

Sequencing input: blood. The receptors originated from a woman aged 40 to 49 in good health.

The chain recombines TRBV11-2 with TRBJ2-2; TRBD1 is a possible D gene (5 bases). This CDR3 has 15 amino acids. The V end was cut by 3 bases, the J end by 9 bases, with 17 bases between. Germline CDR1 SGHAT, CDR2 FQNNGV. The CDR3 protein is CASSFAAGNTWELFF. The CDR3 DNA reads TGTGCCAGCAGCTTCGCTGCAGGGAATACCTGGGAGCTGTTTTTT. Full variable domain (missing parts from reference TRBV11-2 and TRBJ2-2): EAGVAQSPRYKIIEKRQSVAFWCNPISGHATLYWYQQILGQGPKLLIQFQNNGVVDDSQLPKDRFSAERLKGVDSTLKIQPAKLEDSAVYLCASSFAAGNTWELFFGEGSRLTVL.

This clonotype was counted many times. The chain is built from TRBV7-2 and TRBJ2-3; 8 bases are a match to TRBD2. The CDR3 totals 16 residues. CDR1 SGHTA and CDR2 FQGNSA come from the germline V gene. Trimming cost V 2 bases and J 5 bases; bases outside gene matches: 9. CDR3 DNA sequence: TGTGCCAGCAGCTTAATTGGGACTAGTAAGGGAGATACGCAGTATTTT. Protein: CASSLIGTSKGDTQYF.

This clonotype occurred a few times. Since a much larger clone is just one base distant, this may be a read error. This chain connects TRBV20-1 to TRBJ2-7, with D uncertain. V gave up 2 bases and J gave up 2 bases, with 10 bases separating them. This CDR3 has 13 amino acids. The germline V gene encodes CDR1 DFQATT and CDR2 SNEGSKA (reference sequence). CDR3: CSARSLMTYEQYF. The CDR3 bases are TGCAGTGCTAGAAGTCTAATGACCTACGAGCAGTACTTC.

This clonotype was counted at least ten times. This sequence joins TRBV5-6 and TRBJ2-3, with D possibly being TRBD1 or TRBD2 (5 bases each). V was shortened by 0 bases and J by 1 base, with 12 bases between the two germline ends. This CDR3 is built from 16 residues. Germline V gene data show CDR1 as SGHDT and CDR2 as YYEEEE. The CDR3 bases are TGTGCCAGCAGCTTGGGGATCGGGGCAGGCACAGATACGCAGTATTTT. Translated: CASSLGIGAGTDTQYF.

This clonotype was found a few times. This sequence joins TRBV28 and TRBJ2-1, with TRBD1 identical over 7 bases. The V gene's germline CDR1 is MDHEN and CDR2 SYDVKM. This CDR3 region has 15 residues. V lost 2 bases to trimming and J lost 5 bases; unmatched junction nucleotides: 6. The CDR3, as DNA: TGTGCCAGCAGTTTACCACAGGGGTTCCACAATGAGCAGTTCTTC. Its translation is CASSLPQGFHNEQFF.

Concerning this clonotype: The junction and the germline gene differ at one end; a read error may be behind it. The genes are TRBV7-7 and TRBJ2-2; no firm D call. CDR3 length: 14 residues. CDR1 and CDR2 from the germline V gene are SSHAT and FNYEAQ (reference sequence). This chain's CDR3 is CASSFDGNTGELFF. In nucleotides, the CDR3 is TGTGCTAGCAGCTTTGACGGTAACACCGGGGAGCTGTTTTTT. Together with reference TRBV7-7 and TRBJ2-2, the CDR3 gives the full variable domain: GAGVSQSPRYKVTKRGQDVTLRCDPISSHATLYWYQQALGQGPEFLTYFNYEAQPDKSGLPSDRFSAERPEGSISTLTIQRTEQRDSAMYRCASSFDGNTGELFFGEGSRLTVL.

The rearrangement uses TRBV7-2 and TRBJ1-4; 7 bases map to TRBD1. J was trimmed by 0 bases and V by 5 bases; bases with no gene match: 12. The CDR3 runs to 18 residues. The germline CDR1 and CDR2 sequences are SGHTA and FQGNSA. The CDR3 here is CASSEEQGTYPTNEKLFF. CDR3 nucleotide sequence: TGTGCCAGCAGCGAAGAACAGGGGACCTACCCAACTAATGAAAAACTGTTTTTT.

The CDR3 DNA is TGTGCCAGCAGTTTAAACGGGGTTTCTTTCTTT. Amino acids: CASSLNGVSFF. The chain uses TRBV12-3 or TRBV12-4 and TRBJ1-1; no clear D. V lost 2 bases and J lost 12, with 10 bases in between. CDR3 length: 11 residues.

In regard to this clonotype: An end of the junction does not agree with germline; a read error may underlie this. V is TRBV25-1 and J is TRBJ2-5; unclear D gene. Germline values: CDR1 MGHDK, CDR2 SYGVNS. The CDR3 has 12 residues. CDR3 nucleotide sequence: TGTGCCAGCAGTGTTTCGGCGGAGACCCGGTACTTC. It codes for CASSVSAETRYF.

This chain joins TRBV7-9 and TRBJ2-1, with 8 positions matching TRBD1. V shed 4 bases and J 3 bases; nucleotides not matched to a gene: 5. The CDR3 sequence is 15 residues long. Germline V lookup: CDR1 SEHNR, CDR2 FQNEAQ (reference sequence). The CDR3 region has the DNA TGTGCCAGCAGCTACTTAGACAGGGGCTACAATGAGCAGTTCTTC. It translates to CASSYLDRGYNEQFF.

In this sample, this clonotype turned up once. The chain carries TRBV6-2 or TRBV6-3 and TRBJ2-1; 7 bases match TRBD2. Per germline, CDR1 MNHEY and CDR2 SVGEGT. The CDR3 is made up of 16 amino acids. The V and J ends lost 0 bases and 6 bases, in that order; junction bases with no gene match: 8. CDR3 sequence: CASSYSKWDYSNEQFF. For the CDR3, the DNA is TGTGCCAGCAGTTACTCGAAATGGGACTACAGCAATGAGCAGTTCTTC.

The CDR3 DNA reads TGCAGTGCTACTAAGACAACAGGGGCGGCTCAGCCCCAGCATTTT. Amino acid sequence: CSATKTTGAAQPQHF. The chain couples TRBV20-1 to TRBJ1-5; 7 bases align to TRBD1. With V trimmed by 4 bases and J by 6 bases, 12 bases remained unmatched. The CDR3 has 15 amino acids. Per the germline V gene, CDR1 is DFQATT and CDR2 is SNEGSKA (reference sequence).

In this sample, this clonotype turned up once. The chain combines TRBV6-2 or TRBV6-3 with TRBJ2-1; D is uncertain. The CDR3 has 14 amino acids. Trimming stripped 5 bases from V and 8 bases from J, with 16 bases between. Germline V lookup: CDR1 MNHEY, CDR2 SVGEGT. The DNA for the CDR3 is TGTGCCAGCAGTGATCGTTTAAGGATGGATGAGCAGTTCTTC. This encodes CASSDRLRMDEQFF.

Regarding this clonotype: No conserved phenylalanine or tryptophan ends this CDR3, so it is likely a read error. The rearrangement joins TRBV25-1 to TRBJ1-1; TRBD1 agrees at 7 bases. The CDR3 runs to 13 residues. Unmatched junction bases numbered 7, after V lost 4 bases and J lost 8 bases. CDR1 and CDR2 (germline): MGHDK, SYGVNS. CDR3 in amino acids: CASSVLQGREAFC. The CDR3 DNA follows: TGTGCCAGCAGTGTACTACAGGGGCGGGAAGCTTTCTGT.

The rearrangement uses TRBV20-1 and TRBJ1-1; tentative D call: TRBD1 (5 bases). With 5 bases removed from V and 5 bases from J, the gap between germline ends came to 12 bases. The germline V gene has CDR1 DFQATT and CDR2 SNEGSKA (reference sequence). This CDR3 has 12 amino acids. CDR3 sequence: CSAVAGYTEAFF. Here the CDR3 DNA reads TGCAGTGCTGTCGCAGGGTATACTGAAGCTTTCTTT.

As for this clonotype: An end of the junction differs from the germline gene, which may be a read error. The rearrangement links TRBV28 to TRBJ1-1; the D gene is possibly TRBD1 (6 bases). The germline CDR1 and CDR2 sequences are MDHEN and SYDVKM. The CDR3 covers 13 residues. DNA of the CDR3: TGCGCCAGCAATTTACCTCGGACAGATGAAGCTTTCTTT. The encoded protein is CASNLPRTDEAFF.

V gene TRBV11-2 combines with J gene TRBJ2-2, with D perhaps assigned TRBD1 or TRBD2 (5 bases each). The CDR3 is 16 amino acids. V was pared by 5 bases and J by 9 bases, with 22 bases between. Germline assignment: CDR1 SGHAT and CDR2 FQNNGV. CDR3 nucleotides: TGTGCCAGCAGCCTTACCACCGGGGCCCAGGGCAGGGAGCTGTTTTTT. This gives the protein CASSLTTGAQGRELFF.

This clonotype was seen a single time. V is TRBV20-1 and J is TRBJ2-7; tentatively, D is TRBD1 (6 bases). The CDR3 spans 14 residues. In germline, CDR1 is DFQATT, CDR2 SNEGSKA (reference sequence). Trimming removed 6 bases from V and 1 base from J, with 16 bases in between. The CDR3, as DNA: TGCAGTGCCAGGGGACGCCTTGGGTCCTACGAGCAGTACTTC. This gives the protein CSARGRLGSYEQYF.

This clonotype was recorded at least ten times. V usage is TRBV6-1 and J usage is TRBJ2-1, with TRBD2 as a possible D gene (5 bases). Trimming cost V 4 bases and J 7 bases, with 8 bases left between them. CDR3 length: 12 amino acids. Germline loops: CDR1 MNHNS, CDR2 SASEGT. The CDR3 loop is CASSARDNEQFF. The CDR3 nucleotides are TGTGCCAGCAGTGCGAGGGATAATGAGCAGTTCTTC.